Listed below are T cell receptor beta chains from one sample, sequenced in a study of radiation and T cells in renal cell carcinoma. The protocol was immunoSEQ multiplex PCR, while the TCRdb copy is restricted to in-frame clones and leaves out a portion. The data contain some 100,000 clones, approximately 83% of them singletons. This sample comprised blood, obtained from a patient whose treatment included radiotherapy and nephrectomy. All receptors derive from a man aged 55 to 70 with renal cell carcinoma. Both conserved end residues are part of each CDR3. D genes are given only for firm matches. Some rows have no size entry. The others give once, few or many, or a class for an expanded clone.

V: TRBV5-8
J: TRBJ1-1
D: NA
size: NA
CDR3: CASSLIQGVDTEAFF
DNA: TGTGCCAGCAGCTTAATACAGGGAGTGGACACTGAAGCTTTCTTT

V: TRBV4-2
J: TRBJ2-3
D: NA
size: NA
CDR3: CASSLRRAPYPHTDTQYF
DNA: TGTGCCAGCAGCCTCCGAAGGGCCCCCTATCCCCACACAGATACGCAGTATTTT

V: TRBV2
J: TRBJ2-1
D: NA
size: NA
CDR3: CASLLGRRGNEQFF
DNA: TGTGCCAGCCTCCTTGGGCGCAGGGGCAATGAGCAGTTCTTC

V: TRBV28
J: TRBJ1-1
D: NA
size: few
CDR3: CASSLLRESTEAFF
DNA: TGTGCCAGCAGTTTATTGAGGGAGTCCACTGAAGCTTTCTTT

V: TRBV9
J: TRBJ2-1
D: TRBD2
size: NA
CDR3: CASSLRLAGIQSTYNEQFF
DNA: TGTGCCAGCAGCCTCCGACTAGCGGGGATCCAATCCACCTACAATGAGCAGTTCTTC

V: TRBV5-1
J: TRBJ1-5
D: TRBD1
size: once
CDR3: CARDRGLGNQPQHF
DNA: TGCGCCAGAGACAGGGGGCTAGGCAATCAGCCCCAGCATTTT

V: TRBV5-1
J: TRBJ1-1
D: NA
size: NA
CDR3: CASSQAMNTEAFF
DNA: TGCGCCAGCAGCCAGGCCATGAACACTGAAGCTTTCTTT

V: TRBV2
J: TRBJ2-2
D: NA
size: once
CDR3: CASSEARASTGELFF
DNA: TGTGCCAGCAGTGAAGCCAGGGCAAGCACCGGGGAGCTGTTTTTT

V: TRBV5-1
J: TRBJ1-3
D: NA
size: NA
CDR3: CASSLEGGNTIYF
DNA: TGCGCCAGCAGCTTGGAGGGTGGAAACACCATATATTTT

V: TRBV20-1
J: TRBJ2-7
D: NA
size: NA
CDR3: CSARSSYEQYF
DNA: TGCAGTGCCCGAAGCTCCTACGAGCAGTACTTC

V: TRBV2
J: TRBJ2-3
D: TRBD1
size: NA
CDR3: CASSYKTGSTDTQYF
DNA: TGTGCCAGCAGCTACAAGACAGGGAGCACAGATACGCAGTATTTT

V: TRBV2
J: TRBJ1-4
D: TRBD1
size: once
CDR3: CASNRDRFNEKLFF
DNA: TGTGCCAGCAACAGGGACAGGTTTAATGAAAAACTGTTTTTT

V: TRBV7-6
J: TRBJ2-2
D: TRBD2
size: NA
CDR3: CASSLAVGASGMTGELFF
DNA: TGTGCCAGCAGCTTAGCGGTGGGGGCTAGCGGGATGACCGGGGAGCTGTTTTTT

V: TRBV7-9
J: TRBJ2-2
D: NA
size: NA
CDR3: CASSLAVGVGTNTGELFF
DNA: TGTGCCAGCAGCTTAGCTGTGGGAGTGGGCACGAACACCGGGGAGCTGTTTTTT

V: TRBV9
J: TRBJ2-1
D: TRBD2
size: NA
CDR3: CASSVTGGGLADNNEQFF
DNA: TGTGCCAGCAGCGTAACGGGCGGAGGTCTAGCGGATAACAATGAGCAGTTCTTC

V: TRBV4-1
J: TRBJ1-3
D: NA
size: NA
CDR3: CASSQGTGITSGNTIYF
DNA: TGCGCCAGCAGCCAAGGCACAGGCATAACCTCTGGAAACACCATATATTTT

V: TRBV19
J: TRBJ1-3
D: NA
size: NA
CDR3: CASAIRDVRNTIYF
DNA: TGTGCCAGCGCTATCCGGGACGTAAGAAACACCATATATTTT

V: TRBV6-1
J: TRBJ1-4
D: NA
size: NA
CDR3: CASSEGGALNEKLFF
DNA: TGTGCCAGCAGTGAAGGGGGGGCGCTTAATGAAAAACTGTTTTTT

V: TRBV7-8
J: TRBJ2-7
D: TRBD1
size: NA
CDR3: CASSLAPGRTGAYEQYF
DNA: TGTGCCAGCAGCTTAGCGCCAGGGCGGACAGGGGCCTACGAGCAGTACTTC

V: TRBV25-1
J: TRBJ2-1
D: TRBD1
size: NA
CDR3: CASTPRTGTDEQFF
DNA: TGTGCCAGCACTCCGAGGACAGGGACGGATGAGCAGTTCTTC

V: TRBV5-4
J: TRBJ1-2
D: TRBD1
size: NA
CDR3: CASSLRTGNYGYTF
DNA: TGTGCCAGCAGCTTGAGGACAGGGAACTATGGCTACACCTTC

V: TRBV29-1
J: TRBJ1-1
D: TRBD1
size: NA
CDR3: CSVAAGGRTEAFF
DNA: TGCAGCGTTGCGGCAGGGGGCCGGACTGAAGCTTTCTTT

V: TRBV6-1
J: TRBJ2-2
D: TRBD1
size: NA
CDR3: CASSGTGSSGELFF
DNA: TGTGCCAGCAGTGGGACAGGGAGTTCCGGGGAGCTGTTTTTT

V: TRBV5-6
J: TRBJ1-4
D: NA
size: NA
CDR3: CASSLRRTPATNEKLFF
DNA: TGTGCCAGCAGCTTGAGGAGGACGCCAGCAACTAATGAAAAACTGTTTTTT

V: TRBV11-2
J: TRBJ2-2
D: NA
size: NA
CDR3: CASSLLQYTGELFF
DNA: TGTGCCAGCAGCTTATTACAGTACACCGGGGAGCTGTTTTTT

V: TRBV7-9
J: TRBJ2-2
D: NA
size: NA
CDR3: CASSLVAAGTGELFF
DNA: TGTGCCAGCAGCTTAGTGGCGGCAGGGACCGGGGAGCTGTTTTTT

V: TRBV10-2
J: TRBJ2-3
D: TRBD2
size: NA
CDR3: CASELAGAPDTQYF
DNA: TGCGCCAGCGAGCTAGCGGGAGCACCAGATACGCAGTATTTT

V: TRBV19
J: TRBJ2-4
D: NA
size: NA
CDR3: CAIGEGRGNIQYF
DNA: TGTGCCATCGGGGAAGGGCGGGGAAACATTCAGTACTTC

V: TRBV7-3
J: TRBJ1-1
D: TRBD1
size: NA
CDR3: CASSPTGQGGTEAFF
DNA: TGTGCCAGCAGCCCCACCGGACAGGGGGGGACTGAAGCTTTCTTT

V: TRBV2
J: TRBJ1-3
D: NA
size: NA
CDR3: CASSDWRAGNTIYF
DNA: TGTGCCAGCAGTGACTGGAGGGCTGGAAACACCATATATTTT

V: TRBV6-6
J: TRBJ2-7
D: TRBD2
size: once
CDR3: CASRGTSGTSYEQYF
DNA: TGTGCCAGCAGGGGGACTAGCGGAACCTCCTACGAGCAGTACTTC